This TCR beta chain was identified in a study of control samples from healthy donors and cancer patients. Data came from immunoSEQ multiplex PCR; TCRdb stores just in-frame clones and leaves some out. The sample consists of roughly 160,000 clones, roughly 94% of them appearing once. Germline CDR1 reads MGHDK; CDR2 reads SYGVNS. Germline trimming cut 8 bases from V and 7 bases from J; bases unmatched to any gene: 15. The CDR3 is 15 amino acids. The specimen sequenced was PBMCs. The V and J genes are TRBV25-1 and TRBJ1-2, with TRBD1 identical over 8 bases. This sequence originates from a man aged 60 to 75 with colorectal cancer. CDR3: CASSPPGARGLGYTF. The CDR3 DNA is TGTGCCAGCTCTCCCCCGGGGGCCAGGGGGCTTGGCTACACCTTC.